This T cell receptor beta chain was captured in a study of spatial heterogeneity in lung cancer. General study findings and limits: Expanded intratumoral alpha and beta TCR counts tracked tumor mutation counts.

The V and J ends lost 4 bases and 4 bases respectively, with 13 bases between them. The CDR3 is 13 residues long. Germline-derived CDR1 and CDR2 are DFQATT and SNEGSKA (reference sequence). TCRdb re-called the 5' RACE reads with MiXCR, one entry per CDR3 protein. The sample lists 3,500 to 4,500 distinct CDR3 sequences, approximately 10% occurring once. Time point given: sample taken at primary tumor resection. A word on this clonotype: The antigen is not known.

V usage is TRBV20-1 and J usage is TRBJ1-2; D gene ambiguous. The sequence came from a male donor with early-stage non-small cell lung cancer. This material consisted of lung tumor tissue, taken at surgery. CDR3 sequence (DNA): TGCAGTGCTAATCTGAAAGGGTCCTATGGCTACACCTTC. The encoded protein is CSANLKGSYGYTF.